This T cell receptor (beta chain) was retrieved from a study of T-cell memory formation after mild COVID-19 (dated by TCRdb to the early 2020s). Describing the broader study: TCR sequence clusters from the two donors were found to be largely donor specific. Two young, previously healthy adult volunteers, one female and one male, were included in the cohort. In a couple of donors, T-cell clones that expanded and contracted after mild COVID-19 were tracked by sequencing TCRalpha and TCRbeta repertoires over time. Overall study outcomes, separate from this receptor: The detection of some responding clones in pre-infection memory suggests that pre-existing cross-reactive memory T cells joined the SARS-CoV-2 response. Contracting CD4+ clones turned up mainly in the CM and EM memory subsets, whereas EMRA was where CD8+ clones were enriched. From day 15 to 85, contracting clones showed balanced CD4/CD8 phenotypes, whereas a second wave of clones that expanded from day 15 to 37 leaned towards CD4+. The study covered only a couple of mild cases, and larger cohorts including severe cases with pre-infection samples were considered necessary. SARS-CoV-2 specificity was not confirmed for the second-wave clones peaking on day 37.

PBMCs were isolated by Ficoll-Paque density gradient centrifugation. To note about this clonotype: The antigen it binds to is not known. The sample holds no much larger clone one base away, and base qualities are not on file.

From the cysteine up to the phenylalanine, the CDR3 has a length of 16 residues. Only the CDR3 part of the read is kept: 48 bases, read in frame from the first base. Relative to germline, V is missing 4 bases and J is missing 4 bases, with 9 bases of the junction outside any gene match. Taken from the germline V gene, the CDR1 and CDR2 loops are LGHNA and YSLEER. The listed sequencing device is Illumina NovaSeq 6000. TCRalpha and TCRbeta cDNA libraries were constructed by 5'RACE with constant-segment primers, with sample barcodes and unique molecular identifiers being introduced. Trizol reagent was used to extract RNA from every sample. The libraries were amplified in two PCR steps, and the second step added a second sample barcode and Illumina TruSeq adapters. Sequencing of the libraries was done on an Illumina NovaSeq, producing 2 x 150 bp paired-end reads. On the authors' methods: With migec v1.2.7, reads were demultiplexed and then collapsed into UMI-guided consensus sequences. Using mixcr v2.1.11, UMI consensuses were aligned to TRA and TRB V and J templates and then assembled into clonotypes. Expanded or contracted clonotypes were those called significant by both edgeR and NoisET, with noise models trained on biological replicates. For edgeR calls, a false discovery rate-adjusted p below 0.01 and a log2 fold-change threshold of 1 were applied. As an exploratory analysis of dynamics, max-normalized trajectories of the 1000 most abundant clonotypes were examined by PCA with hierarchical clustering. Separately sequenced CD4+ and CD8+ repertoires were used to assign the CD4 or CD8 phenotype of responding clones. TCRdb's own reprocessing of the public reads used fastp at Q25 and MiXCR and kept productive beta chains. Rows merge per CDR3 protein into single entries with the most common DNA and genes. The authors' filters were not applied to this entry. The sample yields 350,000 to 500,000 distinct CDR3 sequences; about a sixth were counted once. Roughly a fifth of the sample rests with the top ten.

This sequence uses TRBV4-3 and TRBJ2-1; 8 middle bases align to TRBD2. The sequence came from a man aged 18 to 29 who had mild COVID-19 (a few samples of this study predate the infection). The sample titles of this study are shuffled in the database, so cell type and time point are left out; the donor was told from shared clones. Material for sequencing was PBMCs or a T cell subset sorted from them (not recorded which). The CDR3 in this case is CASSPVYASGYNEQFF. The DNA is TGCGCCAGCAGCCCCGTGTACGCTAGCGGGTACAATGAGCAGTTCTTC.